What follows are 27 T cell receptor beta chains derived from one specimen sequenced in a study of shared clonotypes between healthy human individuals. Libraries were prepared by immunoSEQ multiplex PCR; TCRdb keeps only in-frame clonotypes and omits some of them. The sample includes fewer than 850,000 clones, about 78% of them seen just once. The sample comprised memory CD4+ T cells sorted from blood. Regarding subset: CD45RA-negative fraction. These receptor sequences come from a woman in her twenties or thirties in good health.

Comments on this clone: Other DNA sequences in the sample encode the same CDR3. V usage is TRBV5-1 and J usage is TRBJ1-4; no firm D call. Per the germline V gene, CDR1 is SGHRS and CDR2 is YFSETQ. This CDR3 comprises 13 residues. Trimming removed 1 base from V and 8 bases from J, with 9 bases in between. CDR3 nucleotides: TGCGCCAGCAGCTTGTTAGGGAACGAAAAACTGTTTTTT. Translated: CASSLLGNEKLFF.

V usage is TRBV30 and J usage is TRBJ1-6; TRBD1 aligns across 8 bases. The CDR3 is 15 amino acids. Germline loops: CDR1 GTSNPN, CDR2 SVGIG (reference sequence). With V trimmed by 1 base and J by 7 bases, 6 bases remained unmatched. The CDR3 spells CAWSDTQGANSPLHF. CDR3 coding DNA: TGTGCCTGGAGTGATACCCAGGGGGCGAATTCACCCCTCCACTTT.

The V and J genes are TRBV6-5 and TRBJ2-2; no firm D call. The CDR3 runs to 14 residues. V lost 8 bases and J lost 3, with 13 bases in between. Germline assignment: CDR1 MNHEY and CDR2 SVGAGI. The CDR3 sequence: CASRVLKHTGELFF. The CDR3 DNA follows: TGTGCCAGCCGGGTACTAAAACACACCGGGGAGCTGTTTTTT.

The J gene is TRBJ2-2, the V gene TRBV15; the match to TRBD1 covers 8 bases. The CDR3 sequence is 17 residues long. Per germline, CDR1 LNHNV and CDR2 YYDKDF (reference sequence). The ends lost 4 bases at V and 5 bases at J; junction bases unmatched: 12. CDR3 residues: CATSIARQGRRTGELFF. The CDR3 DNA reads TGTGCCACCAGCATCGCCCGACAGGGGAGGAGGACCGGGGAGCTGTTTTTT.

This clone was counted a few times. The J gene is TRBJ2-1, the V gene TRBV11-1; 12 nucleotides align to TRBD1. CDR3 length equals 16 residues. CDR1 is SGHAT, CDR2 FQDESV, per germline (reference sequence). The J segment lost 5 bases and the V segment lost 5 bases, leaving 7 bases of the junction unmatched. The DNA for the CDR3 is TGTGCCAGCAGCCCTCGGGACAGGGGGCAGGACAATGAGCAGTTCTTC. Translated: CASSPRDRGQDNEQFF.

This clone has only a few counts. The genes are TRBV10-3 and TRBJ2-3; no firm D call. CDR1 ENHRY and CDR2 SYGVKD come from the germline V gene. The CDR3 covers 15 residues. V was clipped by 3 bases and J by 3 bases, with 13 bases between them. For the CDR3, the DNA is TGTGCCATCAGTGACCGGACCCCTGCGACAGATACGCAGTATTTT. It yields the protein CAISDRTPATDTQYF.

This clone was detected ten times or more. One end of the junction does not line up with germline, which may come from a read error. V is TRBV7-8 and J is TRBJ2-7, with TRBD1 as a possible D gene (5 bases). CDR1 SGHVS and CDR2 FQNEAQ come from the germline V gene. This CDR3 has 11 amino acids. The CDR3 reads CASSLAGAFGF. The CDR3 DNA reads as TGTGCCAGCAGCTTAGCAGGGGCATTTGGCTTC.

The gene calls are TRBV10-3 and TRBJ2-5, with D possibly called TRBD1 or TRBD2 (5 bases each). The CDR3 loop spans 14 amino acids. V was shortened by 8 bases and J by 5 bases, with 18 bases between the two germline ends. Germline V lookup: CDR1 ENHRY, CDR2 SYGVKD. The CDR3 protein is CAIGGNGNRETQYF. CDR3 in DNA: TGTGCCATCGGGGGAAACGGGAATAGGGAGACCCAGTACTTC.

In this sample, this clone turned up once. The chain recombines TRBV7-8 with TRBJ1-1; 7 bases map to TRBD1. The germline gives CDR1 SGHVS, CDR2 FQNEAQ. This CDR3 is 16 amino acids long. Unmatched junction bases numbered 14, after V lost 2 bases and J lost 8 bases. The CDR3 sequence: CASSLKRAGGSREAFF. CDR3 sequence (DNA): TGTGCCAGCAGCTTAAAGAGGGCAGGGGGAAGTCGGGAAGCTTTCTTT.

The J gene is TRBJ2-7, the V gene TRBV5-4; D gene uncertain. V lost 4 bases and J 2 bases, leaving 13 bases between the germline ends. The V gene's germline CDR1 is SGHNT and CDR2 YYREEE (reference sequence). This CDR3 contains 14 residues. The CDR3 sequence is CASSHADGPYEQYF. The CDR3 region has the DNA TGTGCCAGCAGCCACGCCGACGGTCCCTACGAGCAGTACTTC.

The V gene is TRBV5-6, the J gene TRBJ2-7; 15 bases are a match to TRBD2. The germline gives CDR1 SGHDT, CDR2 YYEEEE. With V trimmed by 2 bases and J by 6 bases, 9 bases remained unmatched. This CDR3 spans 17 amino acids. CDR3 amino acids: CASSLLTLGLAGGEQYF. The CDR3 DNA reads TGTGCCAGCAGCTTATTGACCTTGGGACTAGCGGGAGGCGAGCAGTACTTC.

This clone was seen just once. The chain joins TRBV7-9 to TRBJ1-1, with D perhaps TRBD1 (5 bases). Deletions cut 4 bases from V and 7 bases from J, with 19 bases between. Germline V gene sequence: CDR1 SEHNR, CDR2 FQNEAQ (reference sequence). This CDR3 contains 15 residues. The CDR3 coding sequence is TGTGCCAGCAGCTCAAACCGAGGGAACAGGATTGAAGCTTTCTTT. It yields the protein CASSSNRGNRIEAFF. The whole variable domain, remainder taken from reference TRBV7-9 and TRBJ1-1, is DTGVSQNPRHKITKRGQNVTFRCDPISEHNRLYWYRQTLGQGPEFLTYFQNEAQLEKSRLLSDRFSAERPKGSFSTLEIQRTEQGDSAMYLCASSSNRGNRIEAFFGQGTRLTVV.

Details on this clone: A far larger clone is one base from this, pointing to a likely read error. Other nucleotide sequences in the sample specify the same CDR3. The chain carries TRBV29-1 and TRBJ2-2; unclear D gene. V dropped 2 bases and J dropped 5 bases, with 6 bases sitting between them. The CDR3 has 12 amino acids. Looked up from germline, CDR1 is SQVTM and CDR2 is ANQGSEA. DNA for the CDR3: TGCAGCGTTGAAAGGACGACCGGGGAGCTGTTTTTT. Translated, it gives CSVERTTGELFF.

V is TRBV5-1 and J is TRBJ2-1, with 11 bases lining up with TRBD2. CDR1 and CDR2 from the germline V gene are SGHRS and YFSETQ. CDR3 length: 15 residues. V shed 2 bases, J shed 7 bases, and the junction held 5 bases outside the gene matches. CDR3 residues: CASSLPGLAVNEQFF. Written as DNA, the CDR3 is TGCGCCAGCAGCTTACCGGGACTAGCGGTAAATGAGCAGTTCTTC.

The chain uses TRBV5-1 and TRBJ2-7; TRBD1 agrees at 11 bases. CDR1 and CDR2 (germline): SGHRS, YFSETQ. The trim removed 3 bases at V and 4 bases at J, leaving 3 bases unmatched. The CDR3 consists of 14 residues. For the CDR3, the DNA is TGCGCCAGCAGCTGGACAGGGGGCAGGTACGAGCAGTACTTC. Its protein is CASSWTGGRYEQYF.

This clone has ten or more counts. The chain uses TRBV30 and TRBJ2-1, with TRBD2 matching over 7 bases. The CDR3 extends over 15 amino acids. With 5 bases clipped from V and 6 bases from J, the junction kept 13 bases outside the gene matches. Per the germline V gene, CDR1 is GTSNPN and CDR2 is SVGIG (reference sequence). CDR3 in DNA: TGTGCCTGGGGGAATCTGGGGCTAGCGGCCAATGAGCAGTTCTTC. Its protein product is CAWGNLGLAANEQFF.

The chain recombines TRBV4-1 with TRBJ2-5; no clear D. V lost 1 base to trimming and J lost 2 bases, with 14 bases between them. The CDR3 runs 16 residues. Looked up from germline, CDR1 is MGHRA and CDR2 is YSYEKL. The CDR3 bases are TGCGCCAGCAGCCAAGGGAGCCGAACTTCTCAAGAGACCCAGTACTTC. Protein sequence: CASSQGSRTSQETQYF.

In nucleotides, the CDR3 is TGCGCCAGCACCAGCGGAAACTCCTACAATGAGCAGTTCTTC. Translating it yields CASTSGNSYNEQFF. The rearrangement joins TRBV5-1 to TRBJ2-1, with a weak D call TRBD2 (5 bases). The V end lost 6 bases, the J end lost 0 bases, and 10 bases lay between the germline ends. The CDR3 consists of 14 residues. Germline CDR1 is SGHRS and CDR2 is YFSETQ.

The gene calls are TRBV18 and TRBJ2-1; a weak D match, TRBD1 (6 bases). V was clipped by 5 bases and J by 5 bases, with 10 bases between them. Per the germline V gene, CDR1 is KGHSH and CDR2 is LQKENI. The length of the CDR3 is 13 residues. The CDR3 region has the DNA TGTGCCAGCTCATCACAGGGCGACAATGAGCAGTTCTTC. Translating gives CASSSQGDNEQFF.

CDR3 in amino acids: CSASGSTEAFF. As DNA, the CDR3 is TGCAGCGCCTCAGGGAGCACTGAAGCTTTCTTT. The chain couples TRBV29-1 to TRBJ1-1; tentative D call: TRBD1 (5 bases). This CDR3 contains 11 residues. In germline, CDR1 is SQVTM, CDR2 ANQGSEA. The V and J ends lost 7 bases and 4 bases respectively, with 10 bases between them.

This sequence joins TRBV27 and TRBJ2-7; D might be TRBD2 (6 bases). In germline, CDR1 is MNHEY, CDR2 SMNVEV (reference sequence). The CDR3 is made up of 16 amino acids. V was cut by 4 bases and J by 2 bases, with 18 bases left in between. The CDR3 region is CASSWGSPGATYEQYF. CDR3 DNA: TGTGCCAGCAGTTGGGGCTCACCGGGAGCCACCTACGAGCAGTACTTC.

The chain carries TRBV7-2 and TRBJ1-4, with 8 bases aligning to TRBD1. Germline values: CDR1 SGHTA, CDR2 FQGNSA. The CDR3 runs to 16 residues. V trimming: 2 bases; J trimming: 2 bases; junction bases outside the gene matches: 4. CDR3 sequence reads: CASSLRQGATNEKLFF. For the CDR3, the DNA is TGTGCCAGCAGCTTACGGCAGGGGGCTACTAATGAAAAACTGTTTTTT.

The chain links TRBV7-8 to TRBJ2-7; 12 bases fit TRBD1. Germline lookup yields CDR1 SGHVS and CDR2 FQNEAQ. The CDR3 is made up of 17 amino acids. Trimming at V came to 8 bases and at J to 4 bases, leaving 15 bases not matched to a gene. The CDR3 DNA sequence: TGTGCCAGCTACTTTCAGGGACAGGGGGCACTAAGGTACGAGCAGTACTTC. Residues: CASYFQGQGALRYEQYF.

This chain joins TRBV11-2 and TRBJ2-7; tentative D call: TRBD1 (5 bases). V gave up 8 bases and J gave up 0 bases, with 17 bases separating them. This CDR3 has 15 residues. Germline V lookup: CDR1 SGHAT, CDR2 FQNNGV. The CDR3 here is CASAHGAGLSYEQYF. The CDR3 region has the DNA TGTGCCAGCGCCCATGGGGCAGGGCTCTCCTACGAGCAGTACTTC.

The chain carries TRBV12-5 and TRBJ2-2; 9 positions match TRBD2. V trimming: 0 bases; J trimming: 5 bases; junction bases outside the gene matches: 4. Germline assignment: CDR1 LGHNT and CDR2 FRNRAP. The CDR3 runs 16 residues. CDR3 coding DNA: TGTGCTAGTGGTTTGGTACTCACTAGCGGGACCGGGGAGCTGTTTTTT. Its translation is CASGLVLTSGTGELFF.

The chain carries TRBV19 and TRBJ1-4; tentatively, D is TRBD1 (5 bases). From germline, CDR1 is LNHDA and CDR2 SQIVND (reference sequence). The CDR3 spans 16 residues. V lost 7 bases and J lost 1, with 16 bases in between. The CDR3 region is CASKKTPGGTNEKLFF. The CDR3, as DNA: TGTGCCAGTAAAAAAACCCCGGGGGGAACTAATGAAAAACTGTTTTTT.

The CDR3 sequence: CASSLELLGGTEAFF. The CDR3 coding sequence is TGCGCCAGCAGCTTGGAGTTGCTCGGTGGGACTGAAGCTTTCTTT. The chain is built from TRBV5-1 and TRBJ1-1; the D is unclear. The CDR3 covers 15 residues. Between the trimmed V and J ends, which lost 0 bases and 5 bases, there was a span of 14 bases. Germline CDR1 reads SGHRS; CDR2 reads YFSETQ.